This TCR beta chain was found in a study of CD4+ T cells in melanoma. General study results and limits: Neoantigen-specific CD4+ T cells in melanoma reportedly had diverse differentiation states.

Germline V lookup: CDR1 MGHDK, CDR2 SYGVNS. The CDR3 extends over 16 amino acids. Trimming cost V 4 bases and J 6 bases; bases outside gene matches: 11. Here immunoSEQ multiplex PCR was the method, and the copy in TCRdb shows in-frame clones only, minus some. The repertoire holds over 100,000 clones, with approximately 92% as singletons. With respect to this clone: Its matching antigen is unknown.

Sequencing was carried out using peripheral blood. The source of this sequence is a human donor with melanoma. The genes are TRBV25-1 and TRBJ2-2, with 7 bases identical to TRBD1. CDR3 in DNA: TGTGCCAGCAGTGCCTACACAGGGGTAGTCTCCGGGGAGCTGTTTTTT. Encoded protein: CASSAYTGVVSGELFF.